What follows are 31 T cell receptor beta chains derived from one specimen sequenced in a study of T-cell reconstitution after alpha-beta-depleted transplantation in children. The study, taken as a whole, reports: After transplant, at about two months, alpha-beta T cells were reportedly derived from several hundred expanded graft clones.

A library of TCRbeta sequences, prepared with unique molecular identifiers, was generated. TCRdb itself ran the PCR reads through MiXCR, one entry per CDR3 protein. The table records approximately 31,000 distinct CDR3 sequences, under 8% of them present only once. No cognate antigen is known for these TCRs. Sequencing was performed on peripheral blood, taken 60 days after TCRalphabeta/CD19-depleted stem cell transplant. These receptors were obtained from a child under three years old who had a stem cell transplant for acute myeloid leukemia, so the T cells may come from the graft donor.

This clonotype was picked up many times. The V call is TRBV5-1, the J call TRBJ2-7; a weak D match, TRBD1 (5 bases). Trimming left V 0 bases short and J 7 bases short, with 11 bases between. Looked up from germline, CDR1 is SGHRS and CDR2 is YFSETQ. The CDR3 runs 13 residues. CDR3 residues: CASSLGGGQEQYF. The CDR3, as DNA: TGCGCCAGCAGCTTGGGGGGCGGCCAGGAGCAGTACTTC.

This clonotype is judged medium-sized. The chain couples TRBV28 to TRBJ2-7; D is perhaps TRBD2 (5 bases). The V end lost 6 bases, the J end lost 3 bases, and 9 bases lay between the germline ends. The length of the CDR3 is 12 residues. Germline loops: CDR1 MDHEN, CDR2 SYDVKM. The DNA of the CDR3 is TGTGCCAGCAGAAAAAGCGGCTACGAGCAGTACTTC. Its translation is CASRKSGYEQYF. The full variable domain, with the rest looked up from reference TRBV28 and TRBJ2-7, is DVKVTQSSRYLVKRTGEKVFLECVQDMDHENMFWYRQDPGLGLRLIYFSYDVKMKEKGDIPEGYSVSREKKERFSLILESASTNQTSMYLCASRKSGYEQYFGPGTRLTVT.

This clonotype was counted at least ten times. This chain uses TRBV7-2 with TRBJ2-7; 7 bases are a match to TRBD2. The V segment lost 2 bases and the J segment 1 base; nucleotides outside the gene matches: 5. Per the germline V gene, CDR1 is SGHTA and CDR2 is FQGNSA. The CDR3 has 15 residues. This CDR3 reads CASSLWTSSSYEQYF. For the CDR3, the DNA is TGTGCCAGCAGCTTATGGACTAGTTCATCCTACGAGCAGTACTTC.

The J gene is TRBJ1-1, the V gene TRBV6-2 or TRBV6-3, with no clear D. V lost 0 bases to trimming and J lost 4 bases, with 9 bases between them. This CDR3 has 14 amino acids. Germline V lookup: CDR1 MNHEY, CDR2 SVGEGT. CDR3 loop: CASSYSMVSTEAFF. CDR3 in DNA: TGTGCCAGCAGTTACTCGATGGTCAGCACTGAAGCTTTCTTT.

This clonotype was seen ten or more times. V usage is TRBV6-2 or TRBV6-3 and J usage is TRBJ2-3, with TRBD1 identical over 7 bases. CDR1 is MNHEY, CDR2 SVGEGT, per germline. Trimming removed 5 bases from V and 3 bases from J; junction bases left unmatched: 5. This CDR3 contains 14 residues. CDR3 amino acids: CASSPDRATDTQYF. The CDR3, as DNA: TGTGCCAGCAGTCCCGACAGGGCTACAGATACGCAGTATTTT.

This clonotype was seen at least ten times. The chain links TRBV27 to TRBJ2-3; D may be TRBD1 (7 bases). Germline assignment: CDR1 MNHEY and CDR2 SMNVEV (reference sequence). Deletions cut 3 bases from V and 0 bases from J, with 10 bases between. The CDR3 has 15 amino acids. This CDR3 is CASSFQGGSTDTQYF. CDR3 nucleotide sequence: TGTGCCAGCAGTTTTCAGGGGGGCAGCACAGATACGCAGTATTTT.

In its sample, this clonotype was seen many times. The chain recombines TRBV11-2 with TRBJ2-3; TRBD2 might be the D (5 bases). The CDR3 is 15 residues long. The V end was cut by 1 base, the J end by 4 bases, with 12 bases between. CDR1 SGHAT and CDR2 FQNNGV come from the germline V gene. CDR3 region: CASSLVPGRADTQYF. The CDR3, as DNA: TGTGCCAGCAGCTTAGTTCCGGGAAGGGCAGATACGCAGTATTTT.

Many counts were recorded for this clonotype. The rearrangement uses TRBV7-9 and TRBJ2-1; weak D call: TRBD2 (6 bases). The V and J ends lost 5 bases and 0 bases respectively, with 17 bases between them. The CDR3 extends over 17 amino acids. Per the germline V gene, CDR1 is SEHNR and CDR2 is FQNEAQ (reference sequence). This chain's CDR3 is CASSPRELRSSYNEQFF. CDR3 in DNA: TGTGCCAGCAGCCCCCGGGAGTTGCGGAGCTCCTACAATGAGCAGTTCTTC.

This clonotype was seen at least ten times. V gene TRBV7-9 combines with J gene TRBJ2-6; D remains ambiguous. Germline V gene lookup returns CDR1 SEHNR and CDR2 FQNEAQ (reference sequence). The CDR3 is made up of 15 amino acids. V shed 3 bases and J shed 1 base, with 7 bases lying between them. CDR3 sequence: CASSFSDSGANVLTF. The CDR3 DNA follows: TGTGCCAGCAGCTTCTCAGATTCTGGGGCCAACGTCCTGACTTTC.

This clonotype was recorded at least ten times. This chain connects TRBV12-3 or TRBV12-4 to TRBJ2-5; no definite D call. V lost 5 bases to trimming and J lost 10 bases, with 14 bases between them. This CDR3 is 12 amino acids long. CDR3 in DNA: TGTGCCAGCAGTCTAGTCCACAGAGACCAGTACTTC. Its translation is CASSLVHRDQYF.

This clonotype was detected many times. The CDR3 region is CASSQDGEGDQPQHF. For the CDR3, the DNA is TGCGCCAGCAGCCAAGATGGGGAGGGGGATCAGCCCCAGCATTTT. V gene TRBV4-3 combines with J gene TRBJ1-5; D possibly corresponds to TRBD1 (6 bases). CDR3 length: 15 amino acids. Germline loops: CDR1 LGHNA, CDR2 YSLEER. The V end was cut by 0 bases, the J end by 5 bases, with 11 bases between.

This clonotype has a count of ten or more. The chain recombines TRBV20-1 with TRBJ2-7; TRBD1 is a possible D gene (5 bases). V lost 6 bases, J lost 4 bases, and 28 bases lay in between. Per the germline V gene, CDR1 is DFQATT and CDR2 is SNEGSKA (reference sequence). The CDR3 has 17 amino acids. Here the CDR3 DNA reads TGCAGTGCCTCCCTGGCGGCAGGGCAAGGGTATTTTTACGAGCAGTACTTC. Its protein product is CSASLAAGQGYFYEQYF.

The chain carries TRBV7-6 and TRBJ2-6, with D perhaps given as TRBD1 or TRBD2 (5 bases each). The germline CDR1 and CDR2 sequences are SGHVS and FNYEAQ. Between the trimmed V and J ends, which lost 5 bases and 0 bases, there was a span of 20 bases. CDR3 length: 19 residues. For the CDR3, the DNA is TGTGCCAGCAGCCCAAGGCCGGGGCCCTCTAGCTCTGGGGCCAACGTCCTGACTTTC. This gives the protein CASSPRPGPSSSGANVLTF.

In its sample, this clonotype was seen many times. The genes are TRBV28 and TRBJ2-7; weak D call: TRBD2 (6 bases). This CDR3 has 14 amino acids. V was clipped by 5 bases and J by 3 bases, with 14 bases between them. Germline V gene sequence: CDR1 MDHEN, CDR2 SYDVKM. CDR3: CASSPRGAGYEQYF. CDR3 sequence (DNA): TGTGCCAGCAGTCCCCGGGGAGCGGGCTACGAGCAGTACTTC.

This clonotype was seen ten or more times. The chain couples TRBV24-1 to TRBJ2-2; D gene ambiguous. The germline V gene has CDR1 KGHDR and CDR2 SFDVKD. The CDR3 length is 14 residues. The V end was cut by 5 bases, the J end by 4 bases, with 10 bases between. CDR3 in amino acids: CATSAPWGTGELFF. As DNA, the CDR3 is TGTGCCACCAGTGCCCCCTGGGGCACCGGGGAGCTGTTTTTT.

This clonotype was recorded at least ten times. The rearrangement links TRBV7-2 to TRBJ2-5, with 9 bases matching TRBD2. Germline V lookup: CDR1 SGHTA, CDR2 FQGNSA. V shed 5 bases, J shed 1 base, and the junction held 2 bases outside the gene matches. The CDR3 runs 14 residues. In DNA, the CDR3 is TGTGCCAGCAGCGCGGGAGGGTCCCAAGAGACCCAGTACTTC. It codes for CASSAGGSQETQYF.

This clonotype has ten or more counts. V and J are TRBV7-9 and TRBJ2-3, with 8 bases identical to TRBD1. The CDR3 covers 15 residues. Looked up from germline, CDR1 is SEHNR and CDR2 is FQNEAQ (reference sequence). Trimming removed 4 bases from V and 5 bases from J; junction bases left unmatched: 8. The CDR3 sequence is CASSSLDRGVDTQYF. CDR3 nucleotides: TGTGCCAGCAGCTCATTAGACAGGGGAGTAGATACGCAGTATTTT.

This clonotype was counted many times. CDR3 in amino acids: CASSFQDPGYGYTF. CDR3 DNA: TGTGCCAGCAGTTTTCAGGACCCGGGGTATGGCTACACCTTC. The J gene is TRBJ1-2, the V gene TRBV28; D is uncertain. CDR3 size: 14 residues. CDR1 is MDHEN and CDR2 is SYDVKM in the germline V gene. V dropped 3 bases and J dropped 5 bases, with 13 bases sitting between them.

This clonotype has a count of ten or more. The V call is TRBV7-9, the J call TRBJ2-1; TRBD2 might be the D (6 bases). This CDR3 comprises 13 residues. Per the germline V gene, CDR1 is SEHNR and CDR2 is FQNEAQ (reference sequence). The V and J ends lost 5 bases and 7 bases respectively, with 12 bases between them. CDR3 sequence reads: CASSPGVVNEQFF. CDR3 DNA: TGTGCCAGCAGCCCGGGGGTCGTGAATGAGCAGTTCTTC.

This clonotype appeared many times. The chain couples TRBV11-1 to TRBJ2-1; TRBD2 matches at 11 bases. V was clipped by 0 bases and J by 8 bases; unmatched bases: 15. CDR1 SGHAT and CDR2 FQDESV come from the germline V gene (reference sequence). The CDR3 is 19 amino acids. CDR3 in DNA: TGTGCCAGCAGCTTAGCGCCAAAAGGACTAGCGGGTCTGAACGATGAGCAGTTCTTC. This codes for CASSLAPKGLAGLNDEQFF.

This clonotype was counted at least ten times. The chain uses TRBV24-1 and TRBJ2-6; 8 nucleotides align to TRBD1. CDR3 size: 16 residues. The germline gives CDR1 KGHDR, CDR2 SFDVKD. Unmatched junction bases numbered 1, after V lost 2 bases and J lost 2 bases. The CDR3 coding sequence is TGTGCCACCAGTGATTACAGGGGGACTGGGGCCAACGTCCTGACTTTC. Protein product: CATSDYRGTGANVLTF.

This clonotype has at least ten counts. The rearrangement links TRBV28 to TRBJ2-1, with D hard to call. The CDR3 runs 12 residues. The germline gives CDR1 MDHEN, CDR2 SYDVKM. V was pared by 4 bases and J by 7 bases, with 8 bases between. CDR3 sequence (DNA): TGTGCCAGCAGTTACGGTGGGAATGAGCAGTTCTTC. The encoded protein is CASSYGGNEQFF.

At least ten counts were recorded for this clonotype. The chain carries TRBV4-2 and TRBJ1-1; TRBD1 agrees at 7 bases. The germline gives CDR1 LGHNA, CDR2 YNFKEQ. Trimming removed 0 bases from V and 6 bases from J; junction bases left unmatched: 13. The CDR3 covers 17 residues. This chain's CDR3 is CASSQDQGGGGTSEAFF. Here the CDR3 DNA reads TGTGCCAGCAGCCAAGATCAAGGAGGAGGGGGCACCTCTGAAGCTTTCTTT.

This clonotype was picked up many times. This rearrangement joins TRBV7-2 to TRBJ2-3; D ambiguous. Germline CDR1 SGHTA, CDR2 FQGNSA. The CDR3 is made up of 13 amino acids. V gave up 1 base and J gave up 2 bases, with 4 bases separating them. CDR3 nucleotides: TGTGCCAGCAGCTTAGGAACCACAGATACGCAGTATTTT. Translation: CASSLGTTDTQYF.

This clonotype has just a few counts. This rearrangement joins TRBV6-5 to TRBJ2-4; TRBD1 matches at 8 bases. CDR3 length: 16 amino acids. Germline CDR1 is MNHEY and CDR2 is SVGAGI. V was pared by 2 bases and J by 2 bases, with 5 bases of the junction left unmatched. For the CDR3, the DNA is TGTGCCAGCAGTTACAACCGACAGGGGACCAAAAACATTCAGTACTTC. Translated, it gives CASSYNRQGTKNIQYF.

This clonotype has ten or more counts. The J gene is TRBJ2-5, the V gene TRBV10-3; D is perhaps TRBD2 (6 bases). V lost 5 bases to trimming and J lost 0 bases, with 10 bases between them. Looked up from germline, CDR1 is ENHRY and CDR2 is SYGVKD. The CDR3 has 14 residues. CDR3 coding DNA: TGTGCCATCAGTACGGGAGAGTACCAAGAGACCCAGTACTTC. It yields the protein CAISTGEYQETQYF.

This clonotype was seen ten or more times. The rearrangement links TRBV4-1 to TRBJ2-2; a weak D match, TRBD1 (7 bases). V gave up 0 bases and J gave up 3 bases, with 17 bases separating them. CDR1 and CDR2 from the germline V gene are MGHRA and YSYEKL. CDR3 length: 18 residues. The CDR3 region has the DNA TGCGCCAGCAGCCAAGATCAGGTCCAGGGGGGATACACCGGGGAGCTGTTTTTT. Encoded protein: CASSQDQVQGGYTGELFF.

This clonotype occurred many times. The chain has TRBV4-2 and TRBJ1-5, with D tentatively TRBD1 (5 bases). The germline V and J ends were trimmed by 0 bases and 0 bases, with 12 bases remaining between them. This CDR3 has 17 amino acids. Germline V CDR1 and CDR2: LGHNA, YNFKEQ. This chain's CDR3 is CASSQDARGYSNQPQHF. CDR3 bases: TGTGCCAGCAGCCAAGATGCTCGGGGGTATAGCAATCAGCCCCAGCATTTT.

Relative to its sample, this clonotype is medium-sized. V and J are TRBV20-1 and TRBJ1-6; TRBD1 agrees at 7 bases. The CDR3 is made up of 14 amino acids. J was trimmed by 14 bases and V by 7 bases; bases with no gene match: 17. CDR1 DFQATT and CDR2 SNEGSKA come from the germline V gene (reference sequence). CDR3: CSVRRRDSIPSLHF. CDR3 nucleotides: TGCAGTGTTCGGCGACGGGACAGCATCCCATCCCTCCACTTT.

This chain links TRBV20-1 with TRBJ2-7; D is unclear. Germline lookup yields CDR1 DFQATT and CDR2 SNEGSKA (reference sequence). The CDR3 is 13 amino acids. Trimming shortened V by 6 bases and J by 2 bases, and 14 bases separated the two germline ends. The CDR3, as DNA: TGCAGTGCAACCCGGACCGCAGCCTACGAGCAGTACTTC. It specifies CSATRTAAYEQYF.

J is TRBJ2-5 and V is TRBV6-5; D may be TRBD1 or TRBD2 (5 bases each). This CDR3 has 16 amino acids. Deletions cut 0 bases from V and 5 bases from J, with 16 bases between. CDR1 and CDR2 (germline): MNHEY, SVGAGI. Written as DNA, the CDR3 is TGTGCCAGCAGTTACTCGACCGGGGCTCAATGGGAGACCCAGTACTTC. This codes for CASSYSTGAQWETQYF.